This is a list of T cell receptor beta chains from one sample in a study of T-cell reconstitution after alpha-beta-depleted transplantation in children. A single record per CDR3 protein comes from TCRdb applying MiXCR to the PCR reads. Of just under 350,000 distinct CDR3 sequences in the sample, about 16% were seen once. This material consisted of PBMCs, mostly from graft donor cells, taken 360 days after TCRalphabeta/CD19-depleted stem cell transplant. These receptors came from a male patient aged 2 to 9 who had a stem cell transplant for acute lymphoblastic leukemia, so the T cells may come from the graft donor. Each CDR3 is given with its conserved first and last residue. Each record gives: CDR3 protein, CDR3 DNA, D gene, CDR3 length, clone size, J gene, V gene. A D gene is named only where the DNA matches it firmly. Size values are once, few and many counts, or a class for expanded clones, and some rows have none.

CASSDVGDNTDTQYF	TGCGCCAGCAGCGATGTCGGGGACAACACAGATACGCAGTATTTT	.	15	.	TRBJ2-3	TRBV5-1
CASSLAAGAYGYTF	TGTGCCAGCAGTTTAGCGGCGGGGGCCTATGGCTACACCTTC	.	14	few	TRBJ1-2	TRBV12-3/TRBV12-4
CASSLLPGLGLDTQYF	TGCGCCAGCAGCTTGTTGCCGGGACTAGGACTAGATACGCAGTATTTT	TRBD2	16	many	TRBJ2-3	TRBV5-1
CSARPGGSGIDEQFF	TGCAGTGCTAGACCCGGAGGTAGCGGGATAGATGAGCAGTTCTTC	TRBD2	15	few	TRBJ2-1	TRBV20-1
CSPRVGQQETQYF	TGCAGTCCTCGGGTGGGACAACAAGAGACCCAGTACTTC	.	13	.	TRBJ2-5	TRBV20-1
CASSQARTKGYGYTF	TGCGCCAGCAGCCAAGCTCGGACAAAGGGCTATGGCTACACCTTC	.	15	few	TRBJ1-2	TRBV4-1
CASSQARSYDERYF	TGTGCCAGCAGCCAAGCAAGGTCCTACGACGAGCGGTACTTC	.	14	.	TRBJ2-7	TRBV3-1
CASSEGTGGRDTQYF	TGCGCCAGCAGCGAAGGGACAGGGGGCAGGGATACGCAGTATTTT	TRBD1	15	few	TRBJ2-3	TRBV5-1
CASSFRRDEQFF	TGCGCCAGCAGCTTTAGGAGGGATGAGCAGTTCTTC	.	12	many	TRBJ2-1	TRBV5-1
CASTPGPSYNEQFF	TGTGCCAGCACCCCCGGGCCCTCCTACAATGAGCAGTTCTTC	.	14	.	TRBJ2-1	TRBV6-1
CASSLEGQGTEQYF	TGCGCCAGCAGCTTGGAGGGACAGGGGACCGAGCAGTACTTC	TRBD1	14	.	TRBJ2-7	TRBV5-1
CAIKTANTGELFF	TGTGCCATCAAGACGGCAAACACCGGGGAGCTGTTTTTT	.	13	.	TRBJ2-2	TRBV10-3
CASSQVPGTASPQHF	TGTGCCAGCAGCCAGGTACCCGGGACAGCTTCCCCCCAGCATTTT	TRBD1	15	few	TRBJ1-5	TRBV3-1
CSARDRQTQYF	TGCAGTGCTAGAGATCGCCAGACCCAGTACTTC	.	11	.	TRBJ2-5	TRBV20-1
CASSQAASDEQFF	TGCGCCAGCAGCCAAGCGGCTTCCGATGAGCAGTTCTTC	.	13	few	TRBJ2-1	TRBV4-1
CASSFLLRETQYF	TGTGCCAGCAGTTTTCTTCTCCGGGAGACCCAGTACTTC	.	13	few	TRBJ2-5	TRBV12-3/TRBV12-4
CASSNRFGELFF	TGTGCCAGCAGCAACAGGTTCGGGGAGCTGTTTTTT	.	12	few	TRBJ2-2	TRBV6-6
CSAVLAGGYTF	TGCAGCGCTGTATTGGCCGGCGGCTACACCTTC	.	11	.	TRBJ1-2	TRBV29-1
CASSVDWNYYEQYF	TGTGCCAGCAGCGTAGACTGGAACTACTACGAGCAGTACTTC	.	14	.	TRBJ2-7	TRBV9
CASSEPGLAGGPSYNEQFF	TGTGCCAGCAGCGAACCGGGACTAGCGGGAGGGCCGTCCTACAATGAGCAGTTCTTC	TRBD2	19	.	TRBJ2-1	TRBV11-2
CASSLSMSGSFYNEQFF	TGTGCCAGCAGTTTATCCATGAGCGGGAGCTTCTACAATGAGCAGTTCTTC	TRBD2	17	.	TRBJ2-1	TRBV12-3/TRBV12-4
CASSQVASGTPTDEQFF	TGTGCCAGCAGCCAAGTTGCTAGCGGGACACCTACCGATGAGCAGTTCTTC	TRBD2	17	many	TRBJ2-1	TRBV3-1
CASSVEGQWTDTQYF	TGTGCCAGCAGCGTAGAGGGACAGTGGACAGATACGCAGTATTTT	TRBD1	15	.	TRBJ2-3	TRBV9
CATLAKNIQYF	TGTGCCACCTTGGCCAAAAACATTCAGTACTTC	.	11	many	TRBJ2-4	TRBV10-3
CASSEYSGRPTYNEQFF	TGTGCCAGCAGTGAATATTCGGGCCGACCGACCTACAATGAGCAGTTCTTC	.	17	.	TRBJ2-1	TRBV25-1
CASTRGNRHQPQHF	TGTGCCAGCACACGGGGCAACCGCCATCAGCCCCAGCATTTT	.	14	once	TRBJ1-5	TRBV12-3/TRBV12-4
CASRGDSVAGELFF	TGTGCCAGCAGGGGGGACTCCGTAGCCGGGGAGCTGTTTTTT	.	14	.	TRBJ2-2	TRBV9
CASSPYLGLAGDTDTQYF	TGCGCCAGCAGCCCGTACCTGGGACTAGCGGGAGATACAGATACGCAGTATTTT	TRBD2	18	many	TRBJ2-3	TRBV4-3
CASSLFGTVYGYTF	TGTGCCAGCAGCTTGTTTGGGACGGTCTATGGCTACACCTTC	.	14	.	TRBJ1-2	TRBV7-2
CSASLVALGRGQYF	TGCAGTGCTAGTTTGGTAGCCCTCGGCCGGGGCCAGTACTTC	.	14	.	TRBJ2-5	TRBV20-1
CSASDSTYEQYF	TGCAGTGCCTCGGACTCAACCTACGAGCAGTACTTC	.	12	few	TRBJ2-7	TRBV20-1
CAIRDNLLAGRYEQYF	TGTGCCATCAGGGACAACCTACTAGCGGGGAGATACGAGCAGTACTTC	TRBD2	16	.	TRBJ2-7	TRBV10-3
CASSYPLRDHAGETQYF	TGTGCCAGCAGCTACCCTCTCCGGGACCATGCGGGAGAGACCCAGTACTTC	.	17	.	TRBJ2-5	TRBV7-9
CSARSPIQRSRNIQYF	TGCAGTGCTAGGTCCCCCATCCAGCGGTCGAGGAACATTCAGTACTTC	.	16	.	TRBJ2-4	TRBV20-1
CASSLAGMDYEQYF	TGTGCCAGCAGCTTGGCAGGGATGGACTACGAGCAGTACTTC	.	14	.	TRBJ2-7	TRBV5-6
CASSVGPKNTEAFF	TGTGCCAGCAGCGTAGGGCCCAAGAACACTGAAGCTTTCTTT	.	14	.	TRBJ1-1	TRBV9
CASSLYGRGNEQFF	TGTGCCAGCAGCTTATACGGGAGAGGCAATGAGCAGTTCTTC	.	14	.	TRBJ2-1	TRBV11-2
CASSLGTAQDEKLFF	TGTGCCAGCAGCCTTGGGACAGCTCAGGACGAAAAACTGTTTTTT	TRBD1	15	.	TRBJ1-4	TRBV4-2
CSAPDLGETQYF	TGCAGTGCTCCTGACCTGGGAGAGACCCAGTACTTC	.	12	.	TRBJ2-5	TRBV20-1
CASRGTAYNEQFF	TGTGCCAGCAGAGGGACAGCCTACAATGAGCAGTTCTTC	TRBD1	13	.	TRBJ2-1	TRBV6-2/TRBV6-3
CASSVGRDTQYF	TGTGCCAGCAGCGTAGGGAGGGATACGCAGTATTTT	.	12	many	TRBJ2-3	TRBV9
CASRLTSPGYEQYF	TGTGCAAGTCGCTTGACTAGCCCCGGGTACGAGCAGTACTTC	.	14	.	TRBJ2-7	TRBV12-2
CASGEQETQYF	TGTGCCAGCGGCGAACAAGAGACCCAGTACTTC	.	11	.	TRBJ2-5	TRBV7-9
CASSLRDRGNLYEQYF	TGTGCCAGCAGCCTACGCGACAGGGGGAATCTCTACGAGCAGTACTTC	TRBD1	16	.	TRBJ2-7	TRBV7-9
CASSEGLDNNEQFF	TGCGCCAGCTCTGAAGGACTAGACAACAATGAGCAGTTCTTC	TRBD2	14	.	TRBJ2-1	TRBV5-1
CASSELKLAGEWEYQETQYF	TGTGCCAGCAGTGAATTAAAACTAGCGGGAGAGTGGGAATACCAAGAGACCCAGTACTTC	TRBD2	20	.	TRBJ2-5	TRBV25-1
CASSPGLQYNEQFF	TGTGCCAGCAGCCCGGGACTACAATACAATGAGCAGTTCTTC	TRBD2	14	.	TRBJ2-1	TRBV5-6
CSAYRQAHQFF	TGCAGTGCTTACAGACAGGCACACCAGTTCTTC	.	11	.	TRBJ2-1	TRBV20-1
CASSLEGYINNEQFF	TGCGCCAGCAGCTTGGAAGGCTATATCAACAATGAGCAGTTCTTC	.	15	few	TRBJ2-1	TRBV5-1
CASSLRPGTPQETQYF	TGTGCCAGCAGCTTAAGGCCCGGGACCCCCCAAGAGACCCAGTACTTC	.	16	.	TRBJ2-5	TRBV7-9
CASSELAGEQFF	TGTGCCAGCAGCGAACTAGCGGGAGAGCAGTTCTTC	TRBD2	12	many	TRBJ2-1	TRBV7-9
CASSWRQPSGTDTQYF	TGTGCCAGCAGCTGGAGACAGCCCTCTGGCACAGATACGCAGTATTTT	.	16	.	TRBJ2-3	TRBV5-6
CASSPGTISYEQYF	TGTGCCAGCAGTCCAGGGACCATCTCCTACGAGCAGTACTTC	.	14	.	TRBJ2-7	TRBV12-3/TRBV12-4